This T cell receptor (beta chain) was sequenced during a study of cytomegalovirus exposure and HLA in healthy donors. Broader study findings: The authors confirmed in vitro that three CMV-associated chains were specific for CMV antigens.

60 Vbeta and 13 Jbeta primers were used in PCR. Authors' analysis steps: In a later analysis, approximately 80 million unique TCR beta chains included roughly 11 million shared by two or more donors. Measured with immunoSEQ multiplex PCR; TCRdb has only the in-frame clones, and not every one. V and J calls and clone size are copied from that table; D and trimming were computed from the DNA. The sample has some 120,000 clones; over 70% are singletons. Germline V gene data show CDR1 as MGHDK and CDR2 as SYGVNS. The J segment lost 6 bases and the V segment lost 3 bases, leaving 10 bases of the junction unmatched. The CDR3 length is 15 residues. About this clone itself: Its target is not known.

The source is a woman aged 40 to 50 in good health and CMV-seronegative. The specimen sequenced was PBMCs. This chain joins TRBV25-1 and TRBJ1-2; 7 bases match TRBD1. Written as DNA, the CDR3 is TGTGCCAGCAGTGAGCACAGGGGAGTTGGGGATGGCTACACCTTC. Encoded protein: CASSEHRGVGDGYTF.